The T cell receptor beta chain described here comes from a study of CD8 T cells in ankylosing spondylitis. The table lists this clonotype with a few counts. Its specificity is not known. V lost 3 bases and J lost 2; bases outside the gene matches: 5. In germline, CDR1 is SGHAT, CDR2 FQNNGV. This CDR3 has 15 residues. Libraries for TCR beta were made by quantitative 5'-RACE with molecular barcodes. TCRdb re-called the 5' RACE reads through MiXCR, storing one row per CDR3 protein. The sample lists fewer than 450,000 distinct CDR3 sequences; 15% to 20% were seen once. Study-wide points: Disease-associated clones were reportedly significantly overrepresented in matched ankylosing spondylitis synovial fluid. Some motif variants were previously reported in reactive arthritis synovial fluid and blood. Clones that were linked to disease were CD8+ and were relatively rare in peripheral blood. One TCR beta motif, made up of eight or nine highly homologous variants, appeared characteristic of ankylosing spondylitis blood.

The source of this sequence is a male donor with ankylosing spondylitis. The sequenced material came from blood, either unsorted or a sorted T cell fraction (not recorded which). This sequence joins TRBV11-2 and TRBJ2-5; 8 bases match TRBD2. The chain's CDR3 is CASSFLAGPQETQYF. As DNA, the CDR3 is TGTGCCAGCAGCTTCTTAGCGGGACCTCAAGAGACCCAGTACTTC.